What follows are 22 T cell receptor beta chains derived from one specimen sequenced in a study of blood T cell repertoires in COVID-19. Sequencing was performed with immunoSEQ multiplex PCR; in TCRdb, only in-frame clones are kept and a portion is missing. The sample has about 72,000 clones, just over 85% seen once. What was sequenced was peripheral blood. These receptors were collected from a man between 70 and 80 years old with active or convalescent COVID-19.

V usage is TRBV28 and J usage is TRBJ1-5, with 8 bases identical to TRBD1. From germline, CDR1 is MDHEN and CDR2 SYDVKM. Losses at the gene ends were 6 bases for V and 3 bases for J; bases not matched to a gene: 10. CDR3 size: 16 residues. The CDR3 region has the DNA TGTGCCAGCAGCCCAGGACAGGGCGGTCCCAATCAGCCCCAGCATTTT. It is translated as CASSPGQGGPNQPQHF.

V usage is TRBV2 and J usage is TRBJ2-7; TRBD1 matches at 9 bases. CDR1 and CDR2 (germline): SNHLY, FYNNEI. CDR3 length equals 16 residues. V lost 4 bases to trimming and J lost 3 bases; unmatched junction nucleotides: 10. The DNA of the CDR3 is TGTGCCAGCAGTGGAATAGGGACAGGGTCGCTCTACGAGCAGTACTTC. Protein sequence: CASSGIGTGSLYEQYF.

The chain has TRBV5-1 and TRBJ2-1, with 7 bases aligning to TRBD2. Germline CDR1 and CDR2: SGHRS and YFSETQ. The CDR3 is 17 residues long. V dropped 0 bases and J dropped 5; count of bases not matched to a gene: 11. CDR3 in DNA: TGCGCCAGCAGCTTGGGGTTGGGCGGGAGAGTCCACAATGAGCAGTTCTTC. Its protein product is CASSLGLGGRVHNEQFF. The whole variable domain, filled in from reference TRBV5-1 and TRBJ2-1, reads KAGVTQTPRYLIKTRGQQVTLSCSPISGHRSVSWYQQTPGQGLQFLFEYFSETQRNKGNFPGRFSGRQFSNSRSEMNVSTLELGDSALYLCASSLGLGGRVHNEQFFGPGTRLTVL.

The chain recombines TRBV6-2 or TRBV6-3 with TRBJ2-3, with 8 bases matching TRBD2. The CDR3 is 13 amino acids. Trimming cost V 4 bases and J 5 bases; bases outside gene matches: 2. Germline lookup yields CDR1 MNHEY and CDR2 SVGEGT. The CDR3 coding sequence is TGTGCCAGCAGTTTTGCGGGGGGAGATACGCAGTATTTT. Translating gives CASSFAGGDTQYF.

The CDR3 loop reads CASSLPQTEAFF. In nucleotides, the CDR3 is TGTGCCAGCAGCTTGCCCCAAACTGAAGCTTTCTTT. This sequence joins TRBV5-4 and TRBJ1-1; D remains ambiguous. V was shortened by 1 base and J by 5 bases, with 6 bases between the two germline ends. The CDR3 totals 12 residues. Germline V CDR1 and CDR2: SGHNT, YYREEE (reference sequence).

J is TRBJ2-7 and V is TRBV4-3; D is perhaps TRBD1 (5 bases). This CDR3 contains 16 residues. Germline lookup yields CDR1 LGHNA and CDR2 YSLEER. V was cut by 0 bases and J by 0 bases, with 12 bases left in between. DNA of the CDR3: TGCGCCAGCAGCCAAGACCCCAGGGCGAGCTCCTACGAGCAGTACTTC. This translates into CASSQDPRASSYEQYF.

By sample fraction, this clone is medium-sized. The rearrangement links TRBV30 to TRBJ1-6, with a tentative D call TRBD1 (6 bases). From germline, CDR1 is GTSNPN and CDR2 SVGIG (reference sequence). The germline V and J ends were trimmed by 4 bases and 0 bases, with 16 bases remaining between them. The CDR3 extends over 17 amino acids. CDR3 loop: CAWNRADVSSYNSPLHF. The CDR3 DNA reads as TGTGCCTGGAACAGGGCTGATGTGAGCTCCTATAATTCACCCCTCCACTTT.

This chain joins TRBV27 and TRBJ2-7, with 9 nucleotides matching TRBD1. The CDR3 is made up of 15 amino acids. Losses at the gene ends were 5 bases for V and 1 base for J; bases not matched to a gene: 6. The germline gives CDR1 MNHEY, CDR2 SMNVEV (reference sequence). CDR3 residues: CASSAGTGRSYEQYF. The CDR3 DNA follows: TGTGCCAGCAGTGCCGGGACAGGGAGGTCCTACGAGCAGTACTTC.

This chain joins TRBV5-1 and TRBJ2-6, with 7 bases identical to TRBD1. The germline CDR1 and CDR2 sequences are SGHRS and YFSETQ. Trimming cost V 4 bases and J 2 bases; bases outside gene matches: 3. The CDR3 sequence is 15 residues long. CDR3 sequence: CASSLGGAGANVLTF. As DNA, the CDR3 is TGCGCCAGCAGCCTAGGGGGCGCTGGGGCCAACGTCCTGACTTTC.

This sequence joins TRBV14 and TRBJ2-1, with D possibly TRBD2 on 6 matching bases. This CDR3 spans 14 amino acids. Between the trimmed V and J ends, which lost 2 bases and 4 bases, there was a span of 9 bases. Germline lookup yields CDR1 SGHDN and CDR2 FVKESK. The CDR3 sequence: CASSQLSGYNEQFF. CDR3 bases: TGTGCCAGCAGCCAACTTAGCGGTTACAATGAGCAGTTCTTC.

This chain uses TRBV28 with TRBJ2-1; TRBD2 matches 10 bases. CDR3 length: 15 residues. In germline, CDR1 is MDHEN, CDR2 SYDVKM. The ends lost 6 bases at V and 7 bases at J; junction bases unmatched: 9. The CDR3 loop is CASRGAGGPFNEQFF. CDR3 DNA sequence: TGTGCCAGCAGGGGAGCGGGAGGGCCCTTTAATGAGCAGTTCTTC.

The rearrangement joins TRBV13 to TRBJ1-3; a weak D match, TRBD1 (6 bases). This CDR3 contains 15 residues. Germline-derived CDR1 and CDR2 are PRHDT and FYEKMQ (reference sequence). V was shortened by 3 bases and J by 4 bases, with 13 bases between the two germline ends. The CDR3 DNA reads as TGTGCCAGCAGCTTCAGAACAGGGATAGGAAACACCATATATTTT. Translated: CASSFRTGIGNTIYF.

This rearrangement joins TRBV19 to TRBJ2-2, with 9 bases identical to TRBD2. V shed 1 base and J 3 bases; nucleotides not matched to a gene: 12. CDR1 and CDR2 from the germline V gene are LNHDA and SQIVND (reference sequence). This CDR3 is 19 amino acids long. The CDR3 spells CASSIAGGRALSDTGELFF. The CDR3 DNA sequence: TGTGCCAGTAGTATAGCGGGCGGGAGGGCCCTCAGTGACACCGGGGAGCTGTTTTTT.

This clone was recorded a few times. The gene calls are TRBV19 and TRBJ1-3; the D gene is possibly TRBD1 (6 bases). The CDR3 has 16 residues. With 5 bases removed from V and 0 bases from J, the gap between germline ends came to 14 bases. The germline gives CDR1 LNHDA, CDR2 SQIVND (reference sequence). CDR3: CASSPRQVSSGNTIYF. The CDR3 region has the DNA TGTGCCAGTAGTCCACGACAGGTCTCCTCTGGAAACACCATATATTTT. The entire variable domain, with the rest obtained from reference TRBV19 and TRBJ1-3, is as follows: DGGITQSPKYLFRKEGQNVTLSCEQNLNHDAMYWYRQDPGQGLRLIYYSQIVNDFQKGDIAEGYSVSREKKESFPLTVTSAQKNPTAFYLCASSPRQVSSGNTIYFGEGSWLTVV.

The chain is built from TRBV15 and TRBJ2-5, with D possibly being TRBD1 (6 bases). Germline V gene sequence: CDR1 LNHNV, CDR2 YYDKDF (reference sequence). The CDR3 has 15 amino acids. With 2 bases removed from V and 4 bases from J, the gap between germline ends came to 14 bases. Here the CDR3 reads CATSRHRERGETQYF. DNA of the CDR3: TGTGCCACCAGCAGACACAGGGAAAGGGGAGAGACCCAGTACTTC.

V usage is TRBV12-2 and J usage is TRBJ2-3; whether TRBD2, the table's D call, matches the DNA was not checked. TRBV12-2 is recorded as a pseudogene. The CDR3 is 17 residues long. In DNA form, the CDR3 reads TGTGCAAGTCGCTTAGGACTAGCGGGTGGAAGCACAGATACGCAGTATTTT. Amino acids: CASRLGLAGGSTDTQYF.

This clone was recorded only once. V gene TRBV7-8 combines with J gene TRBJ2-1, with a weak D call TRBD2 (5 bases). CDR1 and CDR2 from the germline V gene are SGHVS and FQNEAQ. The V end was cut by 6 bases, the J end by 1 base, with 16 bases between. This CDR3 comprises 16 residues. CDR3 sequence: CASSPRSGVSYNEQFF. DNA of the CDR3: TGTGCCAGCAGTCCCCGGTCCGGGGTGTCCTACAATGAGCAGTTCTTC.

This clone was seen only a few times. The chain is built from TRBV19 and TRBJ2-1, with a possible D match to TRBD2 (5 bases). V was pared by 5 bases and J by 4 bases, with 18 bases between. Germline V lookup: CDR1 LNHDA, CDR2 SQIVND (reference sequence). The CDR3 length is 16 residues. The CDR3 nucleotides are TGTGCCAGTAGTCAACCACTCGGACTGAAATACAATGAGCAGTTCTTC. It yields the protein CASSQPLGLKYNEQFF.

The chain uses TRBV18 and TRBJ2-7; a weak D match, TRBD2 (6 bases). The CDR3 length is 15 residues. CDR1 and CDR2 from the germline V gene are KGHSH and LQKENI. Trimming cost V 0 bases and J 4 bases, with 13 bases left between them. CDR3 nucleotides: TGTGCCAGCTCACCACCGTTTAGCGGCCAATACGAGCAGTACTTC. Translating gives CASSPPFSGQYEQYF.

V gene TRBV28 combines with J gene TRBJ1-1; D perhaps matches TRBD1 (5 bases). Trimming took off 6 bases at V and 6 bases at J, with 14 bases between the two ends. The CDR3 sequence is 13 residues long. Germline loops: CDR1 MDHEN, CDR2 SYDVKM. The CDR3 DNA reads TGTGCCAGCAGGGGGACTGGGGGAGCTGAAGCTTTCTTT. Residues: CASRGTGGAEAFF.

The genes are TRBV30 and TRBJ1-2; weak D call: TRBD1 (5 bases). Per germline, CDR1 GTSNPN and CDR2 SVGIG (reference sequence). The CDR3 length is 14 residues. Trimming shortened V by 0 bases and J by 8 bases, and 16 bases separated the two germline ends. The CDR3 is CAWSVRRGAFGYTF. For the CDR3, the DNA is TGTGCCTGGAGTGTACGAAGGGGCGCTTTCGGCTACACCTTC.

The V and J genes are TRBV9 and TRBJ1-2; 8 nucleotides match TRBD1. Germline V gives CDR1 SGDLS, CDR2 YYNGEE. V lost 2 bases, J lost 2 bases, and 2 bases stayed unmatched. This CDR3 is 14 amino acids long. The CDR3 protein is CASSVQGANYGYTF. The CDR3 bases are TGTGCCAGCAGCGTGCAGGGGGCAAACTATGGCTACACCTTC.